The 10 T cell receptor beta chains below were found in one sample sequenced in a study of neoadjuvant nivolumab and ipilimumab in lung cancer. Method: immunoSEQ multiplex PCR; TCRdb's copy keeps in-frame clones and lacks some. Of about 26,000 clones in the sample, around four fifths were seen once. The sequencing here drew on tumor tissue, taken after neoadjuvant nivolumab, alone or with ipilimumab, at or shortly before surgery. All receptors derive from an adult with non-small cell lung cancer.

The chain employs TRBV4-2 and TRBJ2-5; TRBD2 matches 9 bases. The CDR3 is made up of 16 amino acids. Germline values: CDR1 LGHNA, CDR2 YNFKEQ. V was pared by 1 base and J by 1 base, with 4 bases of the junction left unmatched. The CDR3 nucleotides are TGTGCCAGCAGCCAAGGTTCAGCGGGGGGCCAAGAGACCCAGTACTTC. This codes for CASSQGSAGGQETQYF.

The chain employs TRBV11-2 and TRBJ2-2; D is unclear. Germline V lookup: CDR1 SGHAT, CDR2 FQNNGV. Trimming took 7 bases from V and 1 from J, leaving 7 bases between them. This CDR3 spans 13 amino acids. CDR3 residues: CASTLRNTGELFF. The CDR3 region has the DNA TGTGCCAGCACCTTGAGGAACACCGGGGAGCTGTTTTTT.

The chain is built from TRBV5-1 and TRBJ2-1; 7 bases match TRBD1. The length of the CDR3 is 16 residues. The V segment lost 4 bases and the J segment 0 bases; nucleotides outside the gene matches: 7. CDR1 is SGHRS and CDR2 is YFSETQ in the germline V gene. In DNA form, the CDR3 reads TGCGCCAGCAGCCCCAGGGACAGCAACTCCTACAATGAGCAGTTCTTC. Its protein product is CASSPRDSNSYNEQFF.

The chain carries TRBV18 and TRBJ1-5, with no clear D. The CDR3 runs 16 residues. Germline-derived CDR1 and CDR2 are KGHSH and LQKENI. V was pared by 2 bases and J by 0 bases, with 11 bases between. In DNA, the CDR3 is TGTGCCAGCTCACCATCGGGGAAACATAGCAATCAGCCCCAGCATTTT. The encoded protein is CASSPSGKHSNQPQHF.

V and J are TRBV29-1 and TRBJ1-2; D possibly corresponds to TRBD1 (5 bases). Trimming took 7 bases from V and 1 from J, leaving 16 bases between them. This CDR3 is 14 amino acids long. CDR1 is SQVTM, CDR2 ANQGSEA, per germline. The CDR3 region has the DNA TGCAGCGCTGGACGAGGGGAGTATAACTATGGCTACACCTTC. Amino acids: CSAGRGEYNYGYTF. Complete variable domain (other parts from reference TRBV29-1 and TRBJ1-2): SAVISQKPSRDICQRGTSLTIQCQVDSQVTMMFWYRQQPGQSLTLIATANQGSEATYESGFVIDKFPISRPNLTFSTLTVSNMSPEDSSIYLCSAGRGEYNYGYTFGSGTRLTVV.

The J gene is TRBJ1-2, the V gene TRBV5-1, with D hard to call. The CDR3 is made up of 13 amino acids. V gave up 2 bases and J gave up 2 bases, with 7 bases separating them. Germline CDR1 and CDR2: SGHRS and YFSETQ. The CDR3 nucleotides are TGCGCCAGCAGCTTACGGGCGAACTATGGCTACACCTTC. This codes for CASSLRANYGYTF.

This chain connects TRBV29-1 to TRBJ2-7, with TRBD2 as a possible D gene (5 bases). This CDR3 region has 10 residues. With 4 bases removed from V and 5 bases from J, the gap between germline ends came to 6 bases. CDR1 and CDR2 from the germline V gene are SQVTM and ANQGSEA. CDR3 DNA sequence: TGCAGCGTTGGGGGAGACGAGCAGTACTTC. It encodes CSVGGDEQYF.

The J gene is TRBJ2-1, the V gene TRBV11-3; D gene ambiguous. CDR1 and CDR2 (germline): SGHNT, YENEEA. V gave up 8 bases and J gave up 1 base, with 3 bases separating them. CDR3 length: 11 amino acids. For the CDR3, the DNA is TGTGCCAGCGGTTCCTACAATGAGCAGTTCTTC. It codes for CASGSYNEQFF.

V and J are TRBV5-1 and TRBJ1-2; 8 bases are shared with TRBD1. The CDR3 contains 14 residues. The germline CDR1 and CDR2 sequences are SGHRS and YFSETQ. J lost 4 bases, V lost 0 bases, and 2 bases had no gene match. CDR3: CASSLEDRAYGYTF. CDR3 nucleotides: TGCGCCAGCAGCTTGGAGGACAGGGCCTATGGCTACACCTTC.

This sequence joins TRBV5-1 and TRBJ2-1, with 9 bases identical to TRBD2. Germline trimming cut 5 bases from V and 4 bases from J; bases unmatched to any gene: 13. Germline V lookup: CDR1 SGHRS, CDR2 YFSETQ. The CDR3 covers 17 residues. The CDR3 is CASRPNYGAGGYNEQFF. The CDR3 DNA sequence: TGCGCCAGCAGACCCAACTATGGAGCGGGGGGATACAATGAGCAGTTCTTC.